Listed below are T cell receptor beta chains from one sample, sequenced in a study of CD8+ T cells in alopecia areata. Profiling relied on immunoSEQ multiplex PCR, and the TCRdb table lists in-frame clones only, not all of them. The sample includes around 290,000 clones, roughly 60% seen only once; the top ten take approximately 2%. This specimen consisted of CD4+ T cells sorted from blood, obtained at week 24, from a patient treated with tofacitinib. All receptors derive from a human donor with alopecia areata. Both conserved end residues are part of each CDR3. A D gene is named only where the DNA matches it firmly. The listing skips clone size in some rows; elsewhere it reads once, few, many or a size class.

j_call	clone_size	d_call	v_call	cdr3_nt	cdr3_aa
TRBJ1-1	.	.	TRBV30	TGTGCCTGGAACCGGGCGGGATCGAACACTGAAGCTTTCTTT	CAWNRAGSNTEAFF
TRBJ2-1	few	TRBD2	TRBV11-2	TGTGCCAGCAGCTTTAGGCTAGCGGGGTTCTACAATGAGCAGTTCTTC	CASSFRLAGFYNEQFF
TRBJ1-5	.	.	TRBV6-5	TGTGCCAGCAAAAGGGACCACAATCAGCCCCAGCATTTT	CASKRDHNQPQHF
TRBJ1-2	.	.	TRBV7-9	TGTGCCAGCAGCTTAGTGGGTAACAGCGGGAAGAACTATGGCTACACCTTC	CASSLVGNSGKNYGYTF
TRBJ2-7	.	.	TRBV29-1	TGCAGCCTCGTCAGGGACTACGAGCAGTACTTC	CSLVRDYEQYF
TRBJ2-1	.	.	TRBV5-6	TGTGCCAGCAGTGAACAACTGGGCTTAAGCTTCAATGAGCAGTTCTTC	CASSEQLGLSFNEQFF
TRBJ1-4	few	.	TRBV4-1	TGCGCCAGCAGCCAAGAACCCGGACAGTTCGGTGAAAAACTGTTTTTT	CASSQEPGQFGEKLFF
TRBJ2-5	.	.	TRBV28	TGTGCCAGCAGTTTATTGTGGGGGGAAGAGACCCAGTACTTC	CASSLLWGEETQYF
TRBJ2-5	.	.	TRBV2	TGTGCCAGCACCTTCGACCCTCTCGAGACCCAGTACTTC	CASTFDPLETQYF
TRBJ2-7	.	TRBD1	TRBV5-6	TGTGCCAGCAGCCCCTGGACCGGGACAGGGGGCAACGAGCAGTACTTC	CASSPWTGTGGNEQYF
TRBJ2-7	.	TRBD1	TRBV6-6	TGTGCCAGCACAGACAGGGGACAGGGCTACGAGCAGTACTTC	CASTDRGQGYEQYF
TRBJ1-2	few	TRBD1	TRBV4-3	TGCGCCAGCAGCCTAACCGGGACAGGGCGGAATGGCTACACCTTC	CASSLTGTGRNGYTF
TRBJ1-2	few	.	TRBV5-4	TGTGCCAGCAGCTTACAGGGATTCGACTATGGCTACACCTTC	CASSLQGFDYGYTF
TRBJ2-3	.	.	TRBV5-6	TGTGCCAGCACTCCCCTTGGCGCAGATACGCAGTATTTT	CASTPLGADTQYF
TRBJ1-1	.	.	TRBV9	TGTGCCAGCAGCGTAGGCTCGGGGATTGAAGCTTTCTTT	CASSVGSGIEAFF
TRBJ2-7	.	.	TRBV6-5	TGTGCCAGCAGAGGATTCTACGAGCAGTACTTC	CASRGFYEQYF
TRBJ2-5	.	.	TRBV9	TGTGCCAGCAGCGTAAGCCTTCTTGGGGAAGAGACCCAGTACTTC	CASSVSLLGEETQYF
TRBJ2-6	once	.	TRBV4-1	TGCGCCAGCAGCCAAGATCCCGGACTTAGGGCGTCTGGGGCCAACGTCCTGACTTTC	CASSQDPGLRASGANVLTF
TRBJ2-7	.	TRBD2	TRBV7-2	TGTGCCAGCAGCAACCGACTAGCGGGGGAACTGAAGTACTTC	CASSNRLAGELKYF
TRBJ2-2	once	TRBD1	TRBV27	TGTGCCAGCAGGGGACAGGGATCCGGGGAGCTGTTTTTT	CASRGQGSGELFF
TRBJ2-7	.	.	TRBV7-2	TGTGCCAGCAGCTATAGCTCCTACGAGCAGTACTTC	CASSYSSYEQYF
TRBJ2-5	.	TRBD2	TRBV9	TGTGCCAGCAGCGAAACTAGCGGGGGGCAAGAGACCCAGTACTTC	CASSETSGGQETQYF
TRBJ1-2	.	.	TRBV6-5	TGTGCCAGCAGCCGCGGACTGAACTATGGCTACACCTTC	CASSRGLNYGYTF
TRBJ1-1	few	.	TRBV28	TGTGCCAGCAGGAGGGGGTACACTGAAGCTTTCTTT	CASRRGYTEAFF
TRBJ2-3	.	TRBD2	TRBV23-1	TGCGCCAGCAGTCAATCAACCCCTACCCCCCCACTAGCGGGGATTAGCACAGATACGCAGTATTTT	CASSQSTPTPPLAGISTDTQYF
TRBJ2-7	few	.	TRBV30	TGTGCCTGGAGAAGAGCCGGAGAGCAGTACTTC	CAWRRAGEQYF
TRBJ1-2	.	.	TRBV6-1	TGTGCCAGCAGTGGGCTGGGTACAGAACCAACCACTAACTATGGCTACACCTTC	CASSGLGTEPTTNYGYTF
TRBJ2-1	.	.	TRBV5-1	TGCGCCAGCAGCTCACCCGGGCGCAATGAGCAGTTCTTC	CASSSPGRNEQFF
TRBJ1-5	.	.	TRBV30	TGTGCCTGGAGTGGAGGACAGCTCGGGCAGCCCCAGCATTTT	CAWSGGQLGQPQHF
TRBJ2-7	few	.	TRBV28	TGTGCCAGCAGTGAGGCTACTCCCTACGAGCAGTACTTC	CASSEATPYEQYF
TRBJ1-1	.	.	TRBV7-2	TGTGCCAGCACTTTACGAGGGGACACTGAAGCTTTCTTT	CASTLRGDTEAFF
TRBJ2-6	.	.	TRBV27	TGTGCCAGCAGTTTCGGGCCTGGGGCCAACGTCCTGACTTTC	CASSFGPGANVLTF
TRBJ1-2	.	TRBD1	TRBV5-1	TGCGCCAGCAGCTTGTCCGGGACAGACTATGGCTACACCTTC	CASSLSGTDYGYTF
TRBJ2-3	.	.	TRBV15	TGTGCCACCAGCAGAGAGGTTGTGGGGTACACAGATACGCAGTATTTT	CATSREVVGYTDTQYF
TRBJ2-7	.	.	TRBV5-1	TGCGCCAGCAGCTTTAGGGACGGCCCCTACGAGCAGTACTTC	CASSFRDGPYEQYF
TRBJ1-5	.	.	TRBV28	TGTGCCAGCAGTACTGGACAGCCCAATCAGCCCCAGCATTTT	CASSTGQPNQPQHF
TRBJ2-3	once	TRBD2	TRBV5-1	TGCGCCAGCAGCCCCCGGACTAGCGGGGGAGATACGCAGTATTTT	CASSPRTSGGDTQYF
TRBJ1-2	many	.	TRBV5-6	TGTGCCAGCAGCGTTTCAGGGCCCTATGGCTACACCTTC	CASSVSGPYGYTF
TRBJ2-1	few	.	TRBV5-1	TGCGCCAGCAGCTTGGAGGCGGTTAGCTCCTACAATGAGCAGTTCTTC	CASSLEAVSSYNEQFF
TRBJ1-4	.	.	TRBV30	TGTGCCGTCGGCGGAAGGGGTGAAAAACTGTTTTTT	CAVGGRGEKLFF
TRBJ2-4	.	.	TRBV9	TGTGCCAGCAGCTCAGGGACAGCCAAAAACATTCAGTACTTC	CASSSGTAKNIQYF
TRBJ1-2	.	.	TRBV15	TGTGCCACCAGCAGAGATGTGGGCAGGGTGGAGGGCTACACCTTC	CATSRDVGRVEGYTF
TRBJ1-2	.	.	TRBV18	TGTGCCAGCTCACCACCGTTTATCCGATTGACAGAGAAAGTCCCTAACTATGGCTACACCTTC	CASSPPFIRLTEKVPNYGYTF
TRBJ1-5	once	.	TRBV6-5	TGTGCCGTGGGTCGTGGAGGCAATCAGCCCCAGCATTTT	CAVGRGGNQPQHF
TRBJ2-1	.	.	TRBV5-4	TGTGCCAGCAGCTTGGAGGGACAATGGGGTGAGCAGTTCTTC	CASSLEGQWGEQFF
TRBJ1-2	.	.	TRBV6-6	TGTGCCAGCTCACGGGGGCAGGATGGCTACACCTTC	CASSRGQDGYTF
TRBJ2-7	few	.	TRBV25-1	TGTGCCAGCACCCGGATGAGCGAGCAGTACTTC	CASTRMSEQYF
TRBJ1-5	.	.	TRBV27	TGTGCCAGCAGTCCCTCCGAGGGGGTGAGCAATCAGCCCCAGCATTTT	CASSPSEGVSNQPQHF
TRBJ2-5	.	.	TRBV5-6	TGTGCCAGCAGTTACGACAGGCCACAAGAGACCCAGTACTTC	CASSYDRPQETQYF
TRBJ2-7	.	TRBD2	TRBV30	TGTGCCTGGAGAAGAATGGCGGGGGACTACGAGCAGTACTTC	CAWRRMAGDYEQYF
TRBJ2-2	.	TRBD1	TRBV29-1	TGCAGCGACGTCATATGGGACAGGGGAAACACCGGGGAGCTGTTTTTT	CSDVIWDRGNTGELFF
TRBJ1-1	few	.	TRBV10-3	TGTGCCATCAGTGATGGTACCATGAACACTGAAGCTTTCTTT	CAISDGTMNTEAFF
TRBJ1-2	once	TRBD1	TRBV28	TGTGCCAGCACCTTTGGGACAGGCGGTTTAGGCTACACCTTC	CASTFGTGGLGYTF
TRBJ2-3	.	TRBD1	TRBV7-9	TGTGCCGGAGATTCGACAGGGGTGGTAGCAGATACGCAGTATTTT	CAGDSTGVVADTQYF
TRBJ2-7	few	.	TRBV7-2	TGTGCCAGCAGCACGGACAGCTACGAGCAGTACTTC	CASSTDSYEQYF
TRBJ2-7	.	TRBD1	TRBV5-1	TGCGCCAGCAGCTTGAAGGACAGGGCCGAGCAGTACTTC	CASSLKDRAEQYF
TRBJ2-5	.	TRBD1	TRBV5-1	TGCGCCAGCAGCGGGGGACAGGGACAAGAGACCCAGTACTTC	CASSGGQGQETQYF